This note documents a single T cell receptor (beta chain) sequence. It lacks a known antigen. There are no base qualities to consult, and no much larger clone falls within one base. The source of the sample is a study of blood T cells in healthy people across ages (dated by TCRdb to 2013 to 2016). Concerning the study at large: In model experiments, template switching captured about one uniquely barcoded TCR beta cDNA molecule for every two T cells. The donors were split into four age groups: young (average 16 years), middle-aged (roughly 39), aged (approximately 60) and long-lived (about 74). The study analyzed two additional independent replicas of 1 million unique cDNA reads from the same blood draw for two donors, one aged 18 to 29 and one aged 80 or older. Age-related changes in TCR beta repertoire diversity were measured in the study by deep sequencing normalized with unique cDNA molecular identifiers. Broader findings and caveats from the paper: As age increased, observed TCR beta diversity per million T cells dropped in a roughly linear way, and a significant reduction was already evident by age about 36. Estimates of total diversity based on one million sequenced T cells were considered lower bounds and underestimates. Because the CMV infection status of the donors was unknown, age-related changes in expanded clonotypes may potentially have been confounded. A strong correlation was found between observed TCR beta diversity and the percentage of naive T cells measured by flow cytometry. The long-lived group showed more naive CD4+ T cells, fewer expanded clones and increased TCR diversity than the aged group, suggesting age selection. Since profiling was done on bulk unsorted PBMCs, naive and antigen-experienced compartments could not be conclusively compared.

V is clipped by 5 bases and J by 3 bases, and the sequence between their germline boundaries is 20 bases long. From cysteine to phenylalanine, the CDR3 is 16 amino acids long. Just the 48-base CDR3 DNA is kept, in frame starting at base 1. The germline V gene encodes CDR1 SGHAT and CDR2 FQNNGV. Systemically healthy Caucasian individuals from Russia, 39 in total and aged about 6 to 100 years, were included as donors. Around 9.8 milliliters of peripheral blood were collected from each donor into EDTA-treated Vacutainer tubes. Ficoll-Paque density-gradient centrifugation was used to isolate PBMCs, with at least 6.5 million per sample. Total RNA was extracted from PBMCs with Trizol reagent, with at least 6 micrograms obtained per sample. For every donor, flow cytometry on a PBMC aliquot measured the percentage of naive CD45RAhigh/CD27high T cells. Library prep was done by 5' RACE. TCRdb names Illumina HiSeq 2500 as the instrument used. The second PCR ran for about 7 to 11 cycles and used a J-beta primer mix along with a sample-barcoded 5' primer. Each TCR beta cDNA molecule received a unique molecular identifier from a template-switch 5' adaptor carrying 12 random nucleotides. Each sample yielded at least 3 million CDR3-containing paired-end reads. First-strand cDNA synthesis was performed from all RNA using the Mint cDNA synthesis kit, with priming by a TRBC-specific oligonucleotide. Following uracil-DNA glycosylase treatment, all cDNA underwent a first 18-cycle PCR with the universal primers M1SS and BC2_uni_R. In the authors' own workflow: Each sample was normalized by randomly selecting 1 million high-quality reads, each carrying a distinct molecular identifier. Instead of being binned into consensus sequences, reads that shared molecular identifiers were thrown out. MiTCR, set to a Q25 quality threshold and the strictest error-elimination algorithm, was used for CDR3 identification, clonotype clustering and error correction. A nonparametric unseen species model using Euler transformation provided a lower-bound estimate of total TCR beta diversity. Using fastp at Q25 and MiXCR, TCRdb reprocessed the public reads and kept productive beta chains. Each CDR3 protein gets just one entry, which takes the most common genes and DNA from the rows behind it. TCRdb's processing, not the authors', yielded these V and J calls. A total of more than 450,000 distinct CDR3 sequences appear in this sample, about 25% of them only once. Under 4.5% of the sample belongs to the ten largest clones.

The same specimen was also included in a second study, on T cells of mothers and their children. The second study, in turn, reports: Nine systemically healthy Caucasian individuals served as donors, namely three mothers together with their six children. cDNA synthesis used all of the extracted RNA, with about 1.5 ug of RNA in each 15 ul reaction. Sample barcodes and 2-4 random nucleotides were added via the M1S primer in the second PCR. Over 9 million TCR beta CDR3 reads came from each mother, compared with around 3 million reads from each child. Thymic selection similarly shapes TCR recombination output in related and unrelated pairs, with minor effect from inherited differences. Normalized repertoire overlap in related mother-child pairs was always slightly higher than in unrelated mother-child pairs, but the difference was never significant. No persistent microchimeric T cell clones were found, with a detection sensitivity of roughly 92 clones per million clonotypes. The study used deep NGS to compare TCR beta repertoires of mothers and children, seeking features distinguishing related mother-child pairs from unrelated individuals. The mean age was roughly 40 +/- 4 years for the mothers and approximately 11 +/- 4 years for the children. After adapter ligation with NEBNext reagents, the libraries were sequenced on Illumina HiSeq 2000 with 100+100 nt paired-end reads. To prevent cross-contamination, the mother and child libraries were prepared one month apart and sequenced in separate runs. Each donor had between roughly 450,000 and 2,100,000 distinct TCR beta clonotypes identified. Naive TCR beta clonotypes were estimated from low-frequency clonotypes matched to each donor's FACS-determined naive share, without sorting.

The rearrangement joined TRBV11-2 to TRBJ2-7; TRBD2 is a possible D gene, resting on 5 matching bases. The sequence derives from a boy younger than 10 in good health. What was sequenced was blood. Here the CDR3 is given as CASSLPGWQTIYEQYF. Read as DNA, the sequence is TGTGCCAGCAGCCTCCCGGGGTGGCAAACCATCTACGAGCAGTACTTC.